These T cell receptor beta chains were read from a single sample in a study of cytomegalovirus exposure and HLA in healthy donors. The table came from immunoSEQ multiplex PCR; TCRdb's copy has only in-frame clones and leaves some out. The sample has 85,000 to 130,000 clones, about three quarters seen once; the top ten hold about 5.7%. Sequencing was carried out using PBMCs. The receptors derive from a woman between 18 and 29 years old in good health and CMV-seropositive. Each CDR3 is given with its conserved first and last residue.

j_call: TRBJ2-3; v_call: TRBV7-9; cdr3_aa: CASSLGDRLGAIDTQYF
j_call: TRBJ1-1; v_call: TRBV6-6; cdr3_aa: CASSYEGVEAFF
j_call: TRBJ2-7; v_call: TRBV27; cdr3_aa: CASSQLAGGPYEQYF
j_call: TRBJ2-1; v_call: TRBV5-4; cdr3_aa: CASSLGVSYNEQFF
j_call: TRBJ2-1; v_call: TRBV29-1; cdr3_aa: CSVEGLAGHNEQFF
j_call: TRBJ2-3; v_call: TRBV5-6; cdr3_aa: CASSWGRSTDTQYF
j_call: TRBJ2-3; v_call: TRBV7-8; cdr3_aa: CASTQGAWADTQYF
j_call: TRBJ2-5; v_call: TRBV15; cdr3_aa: CATSERGGGQGVETQYF
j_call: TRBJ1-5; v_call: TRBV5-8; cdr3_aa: CASSLVGGTSNQPQHF
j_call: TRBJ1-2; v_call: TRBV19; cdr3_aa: CASSPDRGYGYTF
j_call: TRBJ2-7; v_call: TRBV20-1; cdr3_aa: CSASLDYEQYF
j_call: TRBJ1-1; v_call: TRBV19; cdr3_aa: CASSFGQGLTEAFF
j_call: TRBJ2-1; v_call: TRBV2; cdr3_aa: CASRNIEQFF
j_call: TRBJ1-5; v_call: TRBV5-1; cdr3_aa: CASSLGMGEGQPQHF
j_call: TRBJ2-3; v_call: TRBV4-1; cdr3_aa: CASSLAVSTDTQYF
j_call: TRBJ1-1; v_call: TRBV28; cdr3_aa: CASSLSTGWSTEAFF
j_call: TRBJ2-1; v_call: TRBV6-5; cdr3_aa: CATIYPRGTYNEQFF
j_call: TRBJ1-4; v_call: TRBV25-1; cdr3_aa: CASSGRITTNEKLFF
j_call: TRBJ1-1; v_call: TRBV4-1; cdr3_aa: CASSQDWGVGTEAFF
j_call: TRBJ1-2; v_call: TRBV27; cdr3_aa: CASSLSSSDGYTF
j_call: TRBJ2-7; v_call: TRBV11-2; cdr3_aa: CASSLFWGEAEQYF
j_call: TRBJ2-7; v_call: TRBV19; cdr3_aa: CASRQRTGSRVEQYF
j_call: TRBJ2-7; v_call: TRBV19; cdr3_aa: CASSTGSEQYF